The rows below give T cell receptor beta chains drawn from one sample of a study of CD8 T cells in ankylosing spondylitis. TCRdb re-analysed the 5' RACE reads in MiXCR, keeping a single row per CDR3 protein. The sample has approximately 92,000 distinct CDR3 sequences; about 9% are singletons. The sequenced material came from blood, either unsorted or a sorted T cell fraction (not recorded which). Source of these receptors: a male donor with ankylosing spondylitis or in good health (not recorded which). The CDR3 runs from the conserved cysteine through the conserved F or W. The D gene is left open where the match is weak. Part of the rows lack a size; the others show once, few, many or a class for expanded clones.

d_call,j_call,clone_size,v_call,cdr3_nt,cdr3_aa
.,TRBJ2-2,.,TRBV6-5,TGTGCCAGCAGTTACTCTACCGGCACCGGGGAGCTGTTTTTT,CASSYSTGTGELFF
.,TRBJ2-1,many,TRBV7-9,TGTGCCAGCAGCTTCCATGAGCAGTTCTTC,CASSFHEQFF
.,TRBJ1-1,many,TRBV5-1,TGCGCCAGCAGCTATTACAGGGAAAACACTGAAGCTTTCTTT,CASSYYRENTEAFF
TRBD1,TRBJ1-1,many,TRBV20-1,TGCAGTGCTAGCCTCCGGGACAGGGGTCCTATGAACACTGAAGCTTTCTTT,CSASLRDRGPMNTEAFF
TRBD2,TRBJ2-3,many,TRBV5-5,TGTGCCAGCAGCTCCCCGGGACTACACACAGATACGCAGTATTTT,CASSSPGLHTDTQYF
.,TRBJ2-1,many,TRBV5-1,TGCGCCAGCAGGTTAGACCGAGGAAACTACAATGAGCAGTTCTTC,CASRLDRGNYNEQFF
TRBD1,TRBJ2-5,many,TRBV10-3,TGTGCCATCAGTGCCCTCGGACAGGAGGAGACCCAGTACTTC,CAISALGQEETQYF
.,TRBJ1-4,.,TRBV7-2,TGTGCCAGCAGCTTGAGGGGGGAGAATGAAAAACTGTTTTTT,CASSLRGENEKLFF
.,TRBJ1-2,.,TRBV19,TGTGCCAGTGATTCCAACCGGGACACAGCTAACTATGGCTACACCTTC,CASDSNRDTANYGYTF
.,TRBJ2-1,.,TRBV5-6,TGTGCCAGCAGCGAGCTGGGTACTGGAGAGGGGAGGGAGCAGTTCTTC,CASSELGTGEGREQFF
.,TRBJ2-5,many,TRBV5-1,TGCGCCAGCAGCTTGGGCCGAGAGACCCAGTACTTC,CASSLGRETQYF
TRBD1,TRBJ1-4,many,TRBV3-1,TGTGCCAGCACCCCCTCCGGGACAGGGGATGAAAAACTGTTTTTT,CASTPSGTGDEKLFF
TRBD1,TRBJ2-2,.,TRBV12-3/TRBV12-4,TGTGCCCTCAGTCTCCGGGACAGGGGTAATAGGAACACCGGGGAGCTGTTTTTT,CALSLRDRGNRNTGELFF
TRBD1,TRBJ2-1,many,TRBV5-1,TGCGCCAGCAGCCCTACTTTACAGGGGTACAATGAGCAGTTCTTC,CASSPTLQGYNEQFF
TRBD1,TRBJ2-5,few,TRBV7-9,TGTGCCAGCAGCCTTCAGGGGGCCGGAGAGACCCAGTACTTC,CASSLQGAGETQYF
TRBD1,TRBJ1-1,many,TRBV2,TGTGCCAGCAGTGAAGGGGGCCCGGGACAGGGGGCTGAAGCTTTCTTT,CASSEGGPGQGAEAFF
TRBD1,TRBJ2-2,many,TRBV6-1,TGTGCCAGCAGTAGAGGACAGGGGGCATGGACCGGGGAGCTGTTTTTT,CASSRGQGAWTGELFF
.,TRBJ2-7,many,TRBV4-1,TGCGCCAGCAGCCAACGGGACACCACACTCTACGAGCAGTACTTC,CASSQRDTTLYEQYF
.,TRBJ2-3,few,TRBV5-4,TGTGCCAGCAGCTTGGTAGGCAGCACAGATACGCAGTATTTT,CASSLVGSTDTQYF
.,TRBJ1-2,many,TRBV6-1,TGTGCCAGCAGTGAAGAGGCCGGCTATGGCTACACCTTC,CASSEEAGYGYTF
TRBD1,TRBJ2-6,.,TRBV11-2,TGTGCCAGCAGCCCGAACACCGTCCCAGGGGACAGCTACTCTGGGGCCAACGTCCTGACTTTC,CASSPNTVPGDSYSGANVLTF
.,TRBJ2-7,many,TRBV3-1,TGTGCCAGTTCCAACAGGGCGTCGACCTACGAGCAGTACTTC,CASSNRASTYEQYF
TRBD2,TRBJ2-3,many,TRBV28,TGTGCCAGCAGTTTATGGACTAGCGGGGCGAAGTCAGATACGCAGTATTTT,CASSLWTSGAKSDTQYF
.,TRBJ2-5,many,TRBV28,TGTGCCAGCAGTCCATTGACAGAGACCCAGTACTTC,CASSPLTETQYF
TRBD2,TRBJ2-1,many,TRBV25-1,TGTGCCAGCAGTGACCCTAGCGGGGGGGCCTACAATGAGCAGTTCTTC,CASSDPSGGAYNEQFF
.,TRBJ2-3,many,TRBV4-2,TGTGCCAGCAGCCAAGTGCTAAGTGGGGTAGATACGCAGTATTTT,CASSQVLSGVDTQYF
TRBD1,TRBJ1-5,few,TRBV30,TGTGCCTGGAGTGGGGACAGGGTCCTCCATCAGCCCCAGCATTTT,CAWSGDRVLHQPQHF
TRBD2,TRBJ2-1,many,TRBV27,TGTGCCAGTCAATCGGCTAGCGGTAACAATGAGCAGTTCTTC,CASQSASGNNEQFF
.,TRBJ2-1,.,TRBV2,TGTGCCAGCAGTGGGTCAGTGGGCCTCTACAATGAGCAGTTCTTC,CASSGSVGLYNEQFF
.,TRBJ2-1,few,TRBV3-1,TGTGCCAGCAGCCAAAGTACAGGGTACAATGAGCAGTTCTTC,CASSQSTGYNEQFF
.,TRBJ2-2,many,TRBV7-7,TGTGCTAGCAGCGTCAGTTACAGCGGCGGGGAGCTGTTTTTT,CASSVSYSGGELFF
TRBD1,TRBJ2-4,many,TRBV15,TGTGCCACCAGCAGATCGGGACAGGGGGCAACAATAGCCAAAAACATTCAGTACTTC,CATSRSGQGATIAKNIQYF
TRBD1,TRBJ2-6,many,TRBV7-8,TGTGCCAGCAGCTTCCCCGGACAGGGGACCGGGGCCAACGTCCTGACTTTC,CASSFPGQGTGANVLTF
.,TRBJ1-1,.,TRBV12-3/TRBV12-4,TGTGCCAGCAGTTTCCGGGGGGCTATTCGCAGTGAAGCTTTCTTT,CASSFRGAIRSEAFF
.,TRBJ2-6,.,TRBV3-1,TGTGCCAGCAGCCAGGCCGGGTCCCTCTGGGTCTCTGGGGCCAACGTCCTGACTTTC,CASSQAGSLWVSGANVLTF
TRBD1,TRBJ2-5,many,TRBV29-1,TGCAGCGTCCGTTACGGACAGGGGAGGGAGACCCAGTACTTC,CSVRYGQGRETQYF
TRBD2,TRBJ2-3,many,TRBV12-3/TRBV12-4,TGTGCCAGCAGGCGGGGGGCGAGCACAGATACGCAGTATTTT,CASRRGASTDTQYF
.,TRBJ2-6,many,TRBV5-1,TGCGCCAGCAGCCAGATTCCCTCTGGGGCCAACGTCCTGACTTTC,CASSQIPSGANVLTF
.,TRBJ2-6,.,TRBV11-2,TGTGCCAGCAGCTTTTTTGGGACTGGGGCCAACGTCCTGACTTTC,CASSFFGTGANVLTF
.,TRBJ2-6,few,TRBV7-3,TGTGCCAGCAGCCCGATGGGTCCCTGGGCCGGGGCCAACGTCCTGACTTTC,CASSPMGPWAGANVLTF
.,TRBJ2-1,many,TRBV28,TGTGCCAGCAGTTCACCTCCCGGACAATACAATGAGCAGTTCTTC,CASSSPPGQYNEQFF
TRBD2,TRBJ2-3,many,TRBV12-3/TRBV12-4,TGTGCCAGCAGTTTCGAGAGCGGGGGGCCGAGCACAGATACGCAGTATTTT,CASSFESGGPSTDTQYF
TRBD1,TRBJ1-1,many,TRBV3-1,TGTGCCAGCAGCTCCTGGACAGGGGAGAACACTGAAGCTTTCTTT,CASSSWTGENTEAFF
.,TRBJ1-2,many,TRBV28,TGTGCCAGCATCCCGGGGGGTAACTATGGCTACACCTTC,CASIPGGNYGYTF
.,TRBJ2-1,few,TRBV10-3,TGTGCCATCAGTGCGGGGGGCCGCTACAATGAGCAGTTCTTC,CAISAGGRYNEQFF
.,TRBJ1-5,many,TRBV28,TGTGCCAGCAGTACGTTAACGGATAGCTATCAGCCCCAGCATTTT,CASSTLTDSYQPQHF
TRBD1,TRBJ2-5,.,TRBV2,TGTGCCAGCAGGAGAATAGGGGGCGGAGAGGAAGAGACCCAGTACTTC,CASRRIGGGEEETQYF
.,TRBJ2-5,many,TRBV11-2,TGTGCCAGCAGCCTAGTTGTGGGGGTCGAGACCCAGTACTTC,CASSLVVGVETQYF
TRBD1,TRBJ2-7,many,TRBV18,TGTGCCAGCTCACCGGACAGGGGAGCTACCTACGAGCAGTACTTC,CASSPDRGATYEQYF
.,TRBJ1-4,.,TRBV7-2,TGTGCCAGCAGCTTAGGGGGGGTTTCGGGTGAAAAACTGTTTTTT,CASSLGGVSGEKLFF
.,TRBJ1-2,many,TRBV11-2,TGTGCCAGCAGCTTAGAGGCGGATGGCTACACCTTC,CASSLEADGYTF
.,TRBJ2-3,many,TRBV10-3,TGTGCCATCTCCACTGACCCCACAGATACGCAGTATTTT,CAISTDPTDTQYF
.,TRBJ2-7,.,TRBV7-8,TGTGCCAGCAGCTTAGGTCGTCTTAACTACGAGCAGTACTTC,CASSLGRLNYEQYF
TRBD2,TRBJ2-3,few,TRBV20-1,TGCAGCATGCTAGCGGGGGCAACAATTAGCACAGATACGCAGTATTTT,CSMLAGATISTDTQYF
.,TRBJ2-2,few,TRBV7-9,TGTGCCAGCAGCTCGATGACCGGAACCGGGGAGCTGTTTTTT,CASSSMTGTGELFF
TRBD1,TRBJ2-7,many,TRBV6-5,TGTGCCAGCAGTTACCAGACAGGGGAGTCCTACGAGCAGTACTTC,CASSYQTGESYEQYF